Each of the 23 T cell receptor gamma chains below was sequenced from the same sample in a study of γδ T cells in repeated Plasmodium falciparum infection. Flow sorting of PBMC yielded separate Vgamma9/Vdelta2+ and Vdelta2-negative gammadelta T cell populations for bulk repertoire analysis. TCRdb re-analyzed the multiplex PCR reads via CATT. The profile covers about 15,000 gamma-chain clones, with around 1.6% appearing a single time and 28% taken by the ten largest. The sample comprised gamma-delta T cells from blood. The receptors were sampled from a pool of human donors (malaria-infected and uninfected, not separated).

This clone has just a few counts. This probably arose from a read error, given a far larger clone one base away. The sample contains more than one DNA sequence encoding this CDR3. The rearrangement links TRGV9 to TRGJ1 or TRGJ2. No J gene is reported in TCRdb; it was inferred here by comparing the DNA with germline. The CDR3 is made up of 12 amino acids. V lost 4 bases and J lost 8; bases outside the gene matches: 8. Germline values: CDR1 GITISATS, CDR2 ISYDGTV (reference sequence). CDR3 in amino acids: CALWEVEDKKLF. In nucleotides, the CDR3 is TGTGCCTTGTGGGAAGTGGAGGATAAGAAACTCTTT.

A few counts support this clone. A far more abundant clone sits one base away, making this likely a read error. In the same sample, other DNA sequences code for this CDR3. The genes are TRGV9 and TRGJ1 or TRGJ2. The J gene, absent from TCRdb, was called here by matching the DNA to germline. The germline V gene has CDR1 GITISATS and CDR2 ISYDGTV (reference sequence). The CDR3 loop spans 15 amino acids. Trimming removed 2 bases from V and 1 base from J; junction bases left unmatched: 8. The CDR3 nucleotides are TGTGCCTTGTGGGAGGCTCATCCCAATTATTATAAGAAACTCTTT. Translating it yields CALWEAHPNYYKKLF.

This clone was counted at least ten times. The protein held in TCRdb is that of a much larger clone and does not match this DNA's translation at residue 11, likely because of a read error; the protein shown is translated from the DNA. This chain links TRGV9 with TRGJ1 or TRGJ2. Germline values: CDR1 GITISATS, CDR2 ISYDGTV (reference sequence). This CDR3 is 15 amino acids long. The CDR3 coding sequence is TGTGCCTTGTGGGAGGTGTTCCCTGCTTATGATAAGAAACTCTTT. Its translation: CALWEVFPAYDKKLF.

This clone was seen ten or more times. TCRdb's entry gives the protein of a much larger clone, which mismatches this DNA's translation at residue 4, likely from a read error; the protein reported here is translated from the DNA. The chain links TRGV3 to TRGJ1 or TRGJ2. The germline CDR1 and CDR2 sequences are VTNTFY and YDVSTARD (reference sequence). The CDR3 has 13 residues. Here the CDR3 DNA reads TGTGCCACCTGTGACACCAATTATTATAAGAAACTCTTT. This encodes CATCDTNYYKKLF.

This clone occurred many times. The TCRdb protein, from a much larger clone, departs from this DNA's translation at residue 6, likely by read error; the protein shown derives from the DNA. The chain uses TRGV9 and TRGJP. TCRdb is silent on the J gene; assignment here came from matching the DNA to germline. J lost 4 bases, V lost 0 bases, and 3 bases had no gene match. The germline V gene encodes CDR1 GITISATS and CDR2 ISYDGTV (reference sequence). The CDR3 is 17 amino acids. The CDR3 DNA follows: TGTGCCTTGTGGGAGGTGATACAAGAGTTGGGCAAAAAAATCAAGGTATTT. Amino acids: CALWEVIQELGKKIKVF.

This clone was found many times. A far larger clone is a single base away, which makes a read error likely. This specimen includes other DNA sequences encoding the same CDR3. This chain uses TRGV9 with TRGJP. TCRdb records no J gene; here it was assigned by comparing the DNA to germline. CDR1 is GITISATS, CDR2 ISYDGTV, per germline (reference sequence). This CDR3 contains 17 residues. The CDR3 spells CALWEVNKELGKKIKVF. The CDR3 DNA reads TGTGCCTTGTGGGAGGTGAATAAAGAGTTGGGCAAGAAAATCAAGGTATTT.

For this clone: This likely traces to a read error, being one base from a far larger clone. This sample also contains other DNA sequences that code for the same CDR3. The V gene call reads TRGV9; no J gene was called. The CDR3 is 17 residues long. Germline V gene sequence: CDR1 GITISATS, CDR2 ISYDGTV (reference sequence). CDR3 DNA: TGTGCCTTGTGGGAGGTCCCTCCATCAGAAAATTATTATAAGAAGCTCTTT. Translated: CALWEVPPSENYYKKLF.

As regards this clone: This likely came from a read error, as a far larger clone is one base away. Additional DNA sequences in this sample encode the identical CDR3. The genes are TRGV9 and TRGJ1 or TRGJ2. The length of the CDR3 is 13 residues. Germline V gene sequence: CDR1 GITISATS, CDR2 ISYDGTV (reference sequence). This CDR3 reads CALWFPYYYKKLF. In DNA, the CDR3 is TGTGCTTTGTGGTTCCCCTATTATTATAAGAAACTCTTT.

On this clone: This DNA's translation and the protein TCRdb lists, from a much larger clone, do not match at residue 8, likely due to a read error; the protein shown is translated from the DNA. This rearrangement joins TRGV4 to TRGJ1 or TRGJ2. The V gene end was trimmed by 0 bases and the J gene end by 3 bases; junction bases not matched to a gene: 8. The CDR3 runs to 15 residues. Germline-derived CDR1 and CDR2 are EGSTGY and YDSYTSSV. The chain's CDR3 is CATWDGSGGYYKKLF. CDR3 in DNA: TGTGCCACCTGGGATGGGTCCGGGGGTTATTATAAGAAACTCTTT.

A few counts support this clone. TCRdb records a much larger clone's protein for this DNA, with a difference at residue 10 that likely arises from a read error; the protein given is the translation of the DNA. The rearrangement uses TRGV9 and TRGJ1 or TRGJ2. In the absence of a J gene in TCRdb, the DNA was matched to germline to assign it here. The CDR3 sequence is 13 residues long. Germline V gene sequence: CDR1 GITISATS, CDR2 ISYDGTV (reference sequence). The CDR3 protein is CALWFPYYYRKLF. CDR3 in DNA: TGTGCCTTGTGGTTCCCCTATTATTATAGGAAACTCTTT.

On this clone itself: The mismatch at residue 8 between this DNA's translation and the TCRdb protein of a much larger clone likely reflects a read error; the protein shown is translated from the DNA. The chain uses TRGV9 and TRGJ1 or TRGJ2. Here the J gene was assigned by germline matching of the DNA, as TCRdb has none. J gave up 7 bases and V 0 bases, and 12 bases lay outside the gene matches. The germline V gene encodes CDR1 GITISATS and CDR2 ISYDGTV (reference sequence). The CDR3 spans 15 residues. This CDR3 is CALWEVQEGRYKKLF. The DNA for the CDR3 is TGTGCCTTGTGGGAGGTGCAAGAGGGTCGGTATAAGAAACTCTTT.

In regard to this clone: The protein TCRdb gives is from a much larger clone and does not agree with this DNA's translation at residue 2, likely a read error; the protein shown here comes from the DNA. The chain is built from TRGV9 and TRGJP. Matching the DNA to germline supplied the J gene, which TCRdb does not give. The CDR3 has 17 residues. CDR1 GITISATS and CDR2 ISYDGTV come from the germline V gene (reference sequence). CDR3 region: CTLWEVNKELGKKIKVF. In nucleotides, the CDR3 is TGTACCTTGTGGGAGGTGAATAAAGAGTTGGGCAAAAAAATCAAGGTATTT.

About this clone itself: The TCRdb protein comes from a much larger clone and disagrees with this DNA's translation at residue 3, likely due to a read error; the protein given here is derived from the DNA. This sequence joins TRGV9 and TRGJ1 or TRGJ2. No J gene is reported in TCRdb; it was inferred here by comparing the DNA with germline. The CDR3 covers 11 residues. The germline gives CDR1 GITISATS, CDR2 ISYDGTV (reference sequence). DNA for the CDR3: TGTGCCTCGTGGGAGTTATATAAGAAACTCTTT. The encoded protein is CASWELYKKLF.

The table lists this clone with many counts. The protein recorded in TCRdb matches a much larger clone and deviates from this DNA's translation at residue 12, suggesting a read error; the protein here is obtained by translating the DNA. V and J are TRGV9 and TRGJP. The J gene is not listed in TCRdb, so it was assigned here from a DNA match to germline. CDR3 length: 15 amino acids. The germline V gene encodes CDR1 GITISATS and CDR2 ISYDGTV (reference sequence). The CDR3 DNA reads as TGTGCCTTGTGGGAACAAGAGTTGGGCAAAAAAAGCAAGGTATTT. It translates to CALWEQELGKKSKVF.

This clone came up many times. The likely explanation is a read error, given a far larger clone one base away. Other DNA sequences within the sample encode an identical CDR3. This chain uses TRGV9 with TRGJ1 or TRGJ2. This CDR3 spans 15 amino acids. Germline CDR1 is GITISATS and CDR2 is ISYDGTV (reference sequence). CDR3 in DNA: TGTGCCTTGTGGGAGGTAGGATTATTGGATTATAAGAAACTCTTC. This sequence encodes CALWEVGLLDYKKLF.

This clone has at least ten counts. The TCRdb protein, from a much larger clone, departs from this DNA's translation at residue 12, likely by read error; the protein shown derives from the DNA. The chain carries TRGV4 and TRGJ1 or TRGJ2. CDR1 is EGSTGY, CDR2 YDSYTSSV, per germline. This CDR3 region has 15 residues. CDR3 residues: CATWDGPFYYYRKLF. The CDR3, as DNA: TGTGCCACCTGGGATGGGCCGTTTTATTATTATAGGAAACTCTTT.

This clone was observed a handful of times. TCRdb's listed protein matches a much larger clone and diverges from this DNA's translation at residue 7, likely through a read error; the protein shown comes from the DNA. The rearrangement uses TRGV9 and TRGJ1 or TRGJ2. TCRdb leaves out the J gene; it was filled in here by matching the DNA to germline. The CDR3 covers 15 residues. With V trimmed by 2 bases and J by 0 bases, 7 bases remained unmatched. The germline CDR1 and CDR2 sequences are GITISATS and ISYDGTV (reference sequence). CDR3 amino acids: CALWEGETNYYKKLF. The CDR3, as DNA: TGTGCCTTGTGGGAGGGCGAAACGAATTATTATAAGAAACTCTTT.

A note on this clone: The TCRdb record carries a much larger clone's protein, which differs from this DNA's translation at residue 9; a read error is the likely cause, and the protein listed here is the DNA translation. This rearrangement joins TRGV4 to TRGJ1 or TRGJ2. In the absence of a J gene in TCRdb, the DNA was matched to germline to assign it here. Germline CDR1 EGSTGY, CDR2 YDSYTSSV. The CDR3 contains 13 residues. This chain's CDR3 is CATWARGYHKKLF. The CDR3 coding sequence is TGTGCCACCTGGGCCAGAGGTTATCATAAGAAACTCTTT.

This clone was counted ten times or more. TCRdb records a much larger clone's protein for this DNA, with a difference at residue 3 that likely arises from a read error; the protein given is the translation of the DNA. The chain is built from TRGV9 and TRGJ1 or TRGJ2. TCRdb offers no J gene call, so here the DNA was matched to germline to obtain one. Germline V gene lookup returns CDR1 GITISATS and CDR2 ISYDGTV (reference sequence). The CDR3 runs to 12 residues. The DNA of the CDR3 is TGTGCCTCGTGGGAGGTGAAATATAAGAAACTCTTT. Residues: CASWEVKYKKLF.

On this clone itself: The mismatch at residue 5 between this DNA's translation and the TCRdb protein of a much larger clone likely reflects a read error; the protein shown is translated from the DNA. The DNA for the CDR3 is TGTGCCTTGTGGAAGTCCAACCCTCAAGAGTTGGGCAAAAAAATCAAGGTATTT. The encoded protein is CALWKSNPQELGKKIKVF. The V gene is TRGV9, the J gene TRGJP. Matching the DNA to germline supplied the J gene, which TCRdb does not give. Germline V gives CDR1 GITISATS, CDR2 ISYDGTV (reference sequence). Trimming at V came to 6 bases and at J to 4 bases, leaving 12 bases not matched to a gene. This CDR3 spans 18 amino acids.

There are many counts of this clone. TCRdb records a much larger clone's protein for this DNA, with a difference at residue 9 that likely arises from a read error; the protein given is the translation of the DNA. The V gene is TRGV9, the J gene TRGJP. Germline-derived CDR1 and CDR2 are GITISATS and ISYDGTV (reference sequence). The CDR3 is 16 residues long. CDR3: CALWEEQESGKKIKVF. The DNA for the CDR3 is TGTGCCTTGTGGGAGGAACAAGAGTCGGGCAAAAAAATCAAGGTATTT.

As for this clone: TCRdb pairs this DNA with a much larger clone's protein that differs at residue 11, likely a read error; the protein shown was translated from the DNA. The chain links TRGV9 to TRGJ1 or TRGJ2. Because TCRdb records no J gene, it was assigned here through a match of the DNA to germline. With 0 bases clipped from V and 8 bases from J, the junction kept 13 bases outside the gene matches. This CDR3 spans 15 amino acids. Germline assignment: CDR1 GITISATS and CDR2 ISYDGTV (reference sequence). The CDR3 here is CALWEVPVRYHKKLF. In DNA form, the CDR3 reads TGTGCCTTGTGGGAGGTGCCTGTCCGATATCATAAGAAACTCTTT.

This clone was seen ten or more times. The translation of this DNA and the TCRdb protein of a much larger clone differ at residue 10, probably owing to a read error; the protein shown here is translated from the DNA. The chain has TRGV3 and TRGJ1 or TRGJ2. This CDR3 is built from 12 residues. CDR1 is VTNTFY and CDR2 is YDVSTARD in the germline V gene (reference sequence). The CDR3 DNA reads TGTGCCACCTGGGACAGGAATTATAAGGAACTCTTT. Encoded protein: CATWDRNYKELF.